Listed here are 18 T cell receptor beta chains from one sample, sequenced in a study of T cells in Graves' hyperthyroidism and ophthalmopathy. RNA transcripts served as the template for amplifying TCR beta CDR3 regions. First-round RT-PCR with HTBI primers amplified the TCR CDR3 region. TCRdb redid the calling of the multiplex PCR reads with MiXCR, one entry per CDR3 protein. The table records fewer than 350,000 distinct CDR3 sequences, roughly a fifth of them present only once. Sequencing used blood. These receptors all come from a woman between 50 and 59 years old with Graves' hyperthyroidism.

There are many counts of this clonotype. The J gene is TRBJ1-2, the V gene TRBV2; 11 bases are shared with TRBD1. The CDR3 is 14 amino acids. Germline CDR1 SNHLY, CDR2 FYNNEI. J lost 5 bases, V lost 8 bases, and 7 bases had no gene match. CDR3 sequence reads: CASAGDRGEYGYTF. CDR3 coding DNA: TGTGCCAGCGCCGGGGACAGGGGGGAATATGGCTACACCTTC.

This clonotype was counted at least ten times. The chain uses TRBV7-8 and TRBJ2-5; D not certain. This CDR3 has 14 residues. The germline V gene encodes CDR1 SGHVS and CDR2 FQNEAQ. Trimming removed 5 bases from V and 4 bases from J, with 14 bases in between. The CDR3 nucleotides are TGTGCCAGCAGCGTACCTGGGATGCCAGAGACCCAGTACTTC. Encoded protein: CASSVPGMPETQYF.

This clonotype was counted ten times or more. The CDR3 protein is CASSLETPLDRDRLGSDTQYF. In DNA form, the CDR3 reads TGTGCCAGCAGTTTGGAGACACCCTTGGACAGGGACAGGTTAGGGTCAGATACGCAGTATTTT. V gene TRBV28 combines with J gene TRBJ2-3; TRBD1 agrees at 8 bases. J lost 4 bases, V lost 3 bases, and 24 bases had no gene match. This CDR3 comprises 21 residues. CDR1 MDHEN and CDR2 SYDVKM come from the germline V gene.

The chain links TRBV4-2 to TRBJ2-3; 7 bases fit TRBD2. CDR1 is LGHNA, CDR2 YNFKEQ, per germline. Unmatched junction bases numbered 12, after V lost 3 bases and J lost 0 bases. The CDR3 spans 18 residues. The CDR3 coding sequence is TGTGCCAGCAGCCATCCAGGAGGGAGCGGGATTAGCACAGATACGCAGTATTTT. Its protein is CASSHPGGSGISTDTQYF.

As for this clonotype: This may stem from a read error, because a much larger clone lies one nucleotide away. The CDR3 here is CSASRSQVQIYEQYF. The CDR3 nucleotides are TGCAGTGCTAGTCGCTCCCAAGTACAGATTTACGAGCAGTACTTC. The chain uses TRBV20-1 and TRBJ2-7; D remains ambiguous. V was pared by 3 bases and J by 4 bases, with 19 bases between. Per the germline V gene, CDR1 is DFQATT and CDR2 is SNEGSKA (reference sequence). The CDR3 covers 15 residues.

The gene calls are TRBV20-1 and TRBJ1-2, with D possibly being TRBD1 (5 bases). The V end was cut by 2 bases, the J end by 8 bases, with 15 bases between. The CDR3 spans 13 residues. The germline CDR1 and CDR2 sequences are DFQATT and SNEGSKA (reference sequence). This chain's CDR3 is CSARTARGVGYTF. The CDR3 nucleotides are TGCAGTGCTAGAACAGCCCGAGGGGTAGGCTACACCTTC.

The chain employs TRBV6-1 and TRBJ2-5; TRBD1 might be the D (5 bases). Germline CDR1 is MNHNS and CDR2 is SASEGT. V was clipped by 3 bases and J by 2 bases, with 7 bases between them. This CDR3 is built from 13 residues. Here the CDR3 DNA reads TGTGCCAGCAGTGAGGACATGCAAGAGACCCAGTACTTC. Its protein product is CASSEDMQETQYF.

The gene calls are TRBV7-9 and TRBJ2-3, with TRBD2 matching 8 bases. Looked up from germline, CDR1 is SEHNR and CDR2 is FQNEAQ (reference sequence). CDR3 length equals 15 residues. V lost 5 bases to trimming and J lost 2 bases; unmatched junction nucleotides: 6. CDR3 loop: CASSPIAGTTDTQYF. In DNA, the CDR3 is TGTGCCAGCAGCCCGATAGCGGGGACCACAGATACGCAGTATTTT.

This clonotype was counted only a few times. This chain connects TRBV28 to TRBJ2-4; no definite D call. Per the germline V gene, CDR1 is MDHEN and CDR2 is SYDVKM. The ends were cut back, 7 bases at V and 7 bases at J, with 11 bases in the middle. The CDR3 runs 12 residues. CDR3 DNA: TGTGCCAGCACCGAAGATTGGAACATTCAGTACTTC. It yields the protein CASTEDWNIQYF.

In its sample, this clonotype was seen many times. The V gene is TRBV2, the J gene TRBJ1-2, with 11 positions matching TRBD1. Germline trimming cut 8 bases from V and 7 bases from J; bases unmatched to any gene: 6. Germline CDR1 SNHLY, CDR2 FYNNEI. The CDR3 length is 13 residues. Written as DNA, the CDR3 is TGTGCCAGCGGGGGACAGGGGGTGCTTGGCTACACCTTC. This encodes CASGGQGVLGYTF.

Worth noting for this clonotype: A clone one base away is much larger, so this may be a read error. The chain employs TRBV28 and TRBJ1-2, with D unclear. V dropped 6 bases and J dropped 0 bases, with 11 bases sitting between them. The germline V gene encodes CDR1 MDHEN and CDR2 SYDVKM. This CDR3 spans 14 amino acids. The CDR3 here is CASREGIANYGYTF. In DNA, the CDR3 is TGTGCCAGCAGAGAAGGGATCGCTAACTATGGCTACACCTTC.

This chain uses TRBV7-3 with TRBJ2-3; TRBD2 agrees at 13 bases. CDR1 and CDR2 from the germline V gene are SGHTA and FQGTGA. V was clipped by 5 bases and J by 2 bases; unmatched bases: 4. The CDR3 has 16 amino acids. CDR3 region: CASSQGTSGTTDTQYF. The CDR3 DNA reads TGTGCCAGCAGCCAGGGGACTAGCGGGACCACAGATACGCAGTATTTT.

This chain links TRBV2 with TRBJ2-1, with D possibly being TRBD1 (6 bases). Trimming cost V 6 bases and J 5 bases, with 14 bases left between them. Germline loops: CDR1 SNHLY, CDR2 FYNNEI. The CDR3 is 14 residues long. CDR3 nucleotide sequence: TGTGCCAGCAGCTTAGTGAACAGGGACAATGAGCAGTTCTTC. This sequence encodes CASSLVNRDNEQFF.

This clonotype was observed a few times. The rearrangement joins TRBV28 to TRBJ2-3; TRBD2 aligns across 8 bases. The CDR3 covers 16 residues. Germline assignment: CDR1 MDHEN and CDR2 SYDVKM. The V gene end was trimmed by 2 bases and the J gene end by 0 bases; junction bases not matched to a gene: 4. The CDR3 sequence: CASSLTPGGSTDTQYF. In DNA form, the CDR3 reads TGTGCCAGCAGTTTAACCCCGGGGGGGAGCACAGATACGCAGTATTTT.

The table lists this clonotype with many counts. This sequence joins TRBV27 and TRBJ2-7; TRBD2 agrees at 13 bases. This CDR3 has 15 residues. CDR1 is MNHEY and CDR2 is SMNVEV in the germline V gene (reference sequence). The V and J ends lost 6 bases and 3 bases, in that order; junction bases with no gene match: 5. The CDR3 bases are TGTGCCAGCAGACGGACTAGCGGGGGCCTCTACGAGCAGTACTTC. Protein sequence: CASRRTSGGLYEQYF.

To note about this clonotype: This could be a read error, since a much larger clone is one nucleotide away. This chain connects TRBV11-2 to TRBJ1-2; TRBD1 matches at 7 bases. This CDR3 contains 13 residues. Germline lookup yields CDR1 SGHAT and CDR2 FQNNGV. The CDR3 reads CANSRTGNYGYTF. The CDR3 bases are TGTGCCAACAGCAGGACAGGAAACTATGGCTACACCTTC.

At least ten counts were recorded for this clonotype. The CDR3 bases are TGTGCCAGCAGCTCTCAGGGGTCTGGGGCCAACGTCCTGACTTTC. This gives the protein CASSSQGSGANVLTF. The chain uses TRBV28 and TRBJ2-6; D is perhaps TRBD1 (6 bases). Trimming pared 6 bases from V and 1 base from J, leaving 10 bases between. Germline V gene data show CDR1 as MDHEN and CDR2 as SYDVKM. The CDR3 has 15 amino acids.

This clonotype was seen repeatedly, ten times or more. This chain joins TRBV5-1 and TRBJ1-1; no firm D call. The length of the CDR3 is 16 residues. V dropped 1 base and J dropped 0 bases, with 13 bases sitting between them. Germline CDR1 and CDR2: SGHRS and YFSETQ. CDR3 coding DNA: TGCGCCAGCAGCTTGCGTGGAGGTGGTATGAACACTGAAGCTTTCTTT. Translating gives CASSLRGGGMNTEAFF. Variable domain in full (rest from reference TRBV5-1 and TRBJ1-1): KAGVTQTPRYLIKTRGQQVTLSCSPISGHRSVSWYQQTPGQGLQFLFEYFSETQRNKGNFPGRFSGRQFSNSRSEMNVSTLELGDSALYLCASSLRGGGMNTEAFFGQGTRLTVV.